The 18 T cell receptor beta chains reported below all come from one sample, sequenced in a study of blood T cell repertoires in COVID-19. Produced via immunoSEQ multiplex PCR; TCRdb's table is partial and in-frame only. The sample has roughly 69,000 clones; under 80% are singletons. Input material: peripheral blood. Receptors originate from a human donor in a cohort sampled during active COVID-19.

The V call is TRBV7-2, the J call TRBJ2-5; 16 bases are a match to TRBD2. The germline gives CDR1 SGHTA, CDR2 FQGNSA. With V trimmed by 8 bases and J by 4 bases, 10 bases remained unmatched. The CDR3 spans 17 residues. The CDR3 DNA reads TGTGCCAGCCGACCGCCGGGACTAGCGGGGGGGGTAGAGACCCAGTACTTC. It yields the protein CASRPPGLAGGVETQYF.

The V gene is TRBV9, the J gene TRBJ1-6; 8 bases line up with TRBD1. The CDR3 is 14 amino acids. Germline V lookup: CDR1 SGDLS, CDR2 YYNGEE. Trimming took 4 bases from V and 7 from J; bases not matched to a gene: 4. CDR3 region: CASSQGQGNSPLHF. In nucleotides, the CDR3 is TGTGCCAGCAGCCAAGGACAGGGAAATTCACCCCTCCACTTT. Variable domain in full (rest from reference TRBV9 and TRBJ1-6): DSGVTQTPKHLITATGQRVTLRCSPRSGDLSVYWYQQSLDQGLQFLIQYYNGEERAKGNILERFSAQQFPDLHSELNLSSLELGDSALYFCASSQGQGNSPLHFGNGTRLTVT.

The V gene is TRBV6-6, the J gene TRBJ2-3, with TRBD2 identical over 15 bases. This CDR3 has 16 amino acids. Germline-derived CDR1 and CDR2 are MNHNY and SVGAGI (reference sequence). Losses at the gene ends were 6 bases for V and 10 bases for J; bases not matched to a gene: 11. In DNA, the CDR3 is TGTGCCAGCAGCCTCGGGACTAGCGGGGGGAAAACAGCGCAGTATTTT. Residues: CASSLGTSGGKTAQYF.

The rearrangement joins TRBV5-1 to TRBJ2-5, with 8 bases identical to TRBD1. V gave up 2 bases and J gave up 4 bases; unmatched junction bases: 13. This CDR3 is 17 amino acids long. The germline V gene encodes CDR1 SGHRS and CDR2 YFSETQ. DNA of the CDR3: TGCGCCAGCAGCTTTAGTGCGCAGGGGGCGATAGGAGAGACCCAGTACTTC. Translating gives CASSFSAQGAIGETQYF. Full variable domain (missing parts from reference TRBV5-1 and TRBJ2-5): KAGVTQTPRYLIKTRGQQVTLSCSPISGHRSVSWYQQTPGQGLQFLFEYFSETQRNKGNFPGRFSGRQFSNSRSEMNVSTLELGDSALYLCASSFSAQGAIGETQYFGPGTRLLVL.

The CDR3 loop is CASTENPTSEQYF. CDR3 sequence (DNA): TGTGCCAGCACGGAAAACCCTACTAGCGAGCAGTACTTC. V gene TRBV7-2 combines with J gene TRBJ2-7; D might be TRBD2 (5 bases). In germline, CDR1 is SGHTA, CDR2 FQGNSA. The CDR3 sequence is 13 residues long. V lost 7 bases, J lost 6 bases, and 16 bases lay in between.

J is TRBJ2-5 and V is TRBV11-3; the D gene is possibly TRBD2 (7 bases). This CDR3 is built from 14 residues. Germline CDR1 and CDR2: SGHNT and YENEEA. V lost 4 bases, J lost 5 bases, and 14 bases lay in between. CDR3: CASSSREGGETQYF. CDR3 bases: TGTGCCAGCAGCTCCAGAGAGGGGGGGGAGACCCAGTACTTC.

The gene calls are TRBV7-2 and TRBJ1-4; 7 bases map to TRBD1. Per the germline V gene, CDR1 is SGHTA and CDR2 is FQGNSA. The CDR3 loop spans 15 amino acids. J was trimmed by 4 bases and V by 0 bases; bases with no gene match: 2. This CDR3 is CASSLATGLNEKLFF. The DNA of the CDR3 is TGTGCCAGCAGCTTAGCGACAGGGCTTAATGAAAAACTGTTTTTT.

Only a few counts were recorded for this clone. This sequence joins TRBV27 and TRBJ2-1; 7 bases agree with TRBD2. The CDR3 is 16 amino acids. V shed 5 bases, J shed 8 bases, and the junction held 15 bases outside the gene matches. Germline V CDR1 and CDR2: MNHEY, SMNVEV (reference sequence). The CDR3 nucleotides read TGTGCCAGCAGTCCTAAAGCGGGGCCCCCTGGTTATGAGCAGTTCTTC. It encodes CASSPKAGPPGYEQFF.

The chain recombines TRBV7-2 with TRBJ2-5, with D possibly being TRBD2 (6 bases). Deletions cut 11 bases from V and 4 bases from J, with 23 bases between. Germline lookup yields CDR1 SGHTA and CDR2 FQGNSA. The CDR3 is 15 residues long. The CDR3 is CASTPSAGKAETQYF. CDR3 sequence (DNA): TGTGCCTCAACCCCCAGCGCGGGGAAGGCAGAGACCCAGTACTTC.

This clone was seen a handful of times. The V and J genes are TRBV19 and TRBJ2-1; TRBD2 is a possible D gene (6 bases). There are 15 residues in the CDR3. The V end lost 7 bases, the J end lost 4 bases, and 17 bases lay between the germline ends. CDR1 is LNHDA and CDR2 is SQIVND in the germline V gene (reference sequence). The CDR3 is CASTWGGARYNEQFF. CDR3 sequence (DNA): TGTGCCAGTACCTGGGGCGGGGCTCGTTACAATGAGCAGTTCTTC. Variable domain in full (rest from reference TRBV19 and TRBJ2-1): DGGITQSPKYLFRKEGQNVTLSCEQNLNHDAMYWYRQDPGQGLRLIYYSQIVNDFQKGDIAEGYSVSREKKESFPLTVTSAQKNPTAFYLCASTWGGARYNEQFFGPGTRLTVL.

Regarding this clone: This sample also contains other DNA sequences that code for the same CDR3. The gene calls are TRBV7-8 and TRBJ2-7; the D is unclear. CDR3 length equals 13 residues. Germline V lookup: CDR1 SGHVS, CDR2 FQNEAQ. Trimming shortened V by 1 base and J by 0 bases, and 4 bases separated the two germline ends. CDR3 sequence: CASSLDSSYEQYF. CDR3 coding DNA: TGTGCCAGCAGCTTAGACAGCTCCTACGAGCAGTACTTC.

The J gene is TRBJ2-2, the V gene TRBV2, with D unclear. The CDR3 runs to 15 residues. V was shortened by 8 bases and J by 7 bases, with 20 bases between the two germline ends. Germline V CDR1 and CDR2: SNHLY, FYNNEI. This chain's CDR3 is CASAAEVASGGELFF. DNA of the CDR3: TGTGCCAGCGCCGCAGAGGTCGCGTCGGGCGGGGAGCTGTTTTTT.

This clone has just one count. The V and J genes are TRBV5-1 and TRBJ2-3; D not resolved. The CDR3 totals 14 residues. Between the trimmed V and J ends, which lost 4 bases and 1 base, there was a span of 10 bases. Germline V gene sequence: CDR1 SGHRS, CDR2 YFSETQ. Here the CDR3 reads CASSPNPGTDTQYF. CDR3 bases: TGCGCCAGCAGCCCGAACCCAGGCACAGATACGCAGTATTTT.

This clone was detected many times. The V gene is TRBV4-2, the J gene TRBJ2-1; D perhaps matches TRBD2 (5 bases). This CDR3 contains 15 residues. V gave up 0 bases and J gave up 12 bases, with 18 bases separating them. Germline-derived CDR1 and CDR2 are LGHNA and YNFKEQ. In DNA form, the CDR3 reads TGTGCCAGCAGCCAAGACCCGTCTGACGCGGCGGGGCAGTTCTTC. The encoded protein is CASSQDPSDAAGQFF.

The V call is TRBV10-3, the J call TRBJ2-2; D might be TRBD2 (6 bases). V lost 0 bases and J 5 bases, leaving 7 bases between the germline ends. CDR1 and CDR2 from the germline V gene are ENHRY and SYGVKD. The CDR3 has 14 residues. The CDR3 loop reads CAISESGGTGELFF. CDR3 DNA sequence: TGTGCCATCAGTGAGTCCGGGGGAACCGGGGAGCTGTTTTTT.

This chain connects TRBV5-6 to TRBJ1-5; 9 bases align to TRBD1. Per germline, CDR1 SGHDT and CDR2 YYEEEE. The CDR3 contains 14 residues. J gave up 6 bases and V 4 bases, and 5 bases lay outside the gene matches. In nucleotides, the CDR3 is TGTGCCAGCAGCGTCGGGACAGGGACTCAGCCCCAGCATTTT. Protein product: CASSVGTGTQPQHF.

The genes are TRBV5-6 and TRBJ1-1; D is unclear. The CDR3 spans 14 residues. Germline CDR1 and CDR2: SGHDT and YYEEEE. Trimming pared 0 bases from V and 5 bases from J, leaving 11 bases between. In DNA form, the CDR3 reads TGTGCCAGCAGCTTGGTCGGGGTGGGGACTGAAGCTTTCTTT. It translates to CASSLVGVGTEAFF.

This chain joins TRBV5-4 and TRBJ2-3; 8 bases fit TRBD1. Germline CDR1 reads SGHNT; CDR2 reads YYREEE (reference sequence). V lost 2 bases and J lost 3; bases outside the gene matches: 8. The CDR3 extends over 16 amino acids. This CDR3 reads CASSFAAGGRTDTQYF. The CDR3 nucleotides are TGTGCCAGCAGCTTCGCGGCAGGGGGCCGGACAGATACGCAGTATTTT.